This TCR beta chain was sequenced for a study of T cell responses to AZD1222 COVID-19 vaccine. The CDR3 has 13 amino acids. Trimming pared 0 bases from V and 4 bases from J, leaving 6 bases between. The germline V gene has CDR1 MRHNA and CDR2 SNTAGT. Assay: immunoSEQ multiplex PCR; the TCRdb copy retains only in-frame clones and omits some. This sample carries around 150,000 clones, about 93% of them seen once, and the ten largest clones take 6% to 7%. Second doses were pooled across both intervals (about 4 or about 12 weeks). The sequenced sample was peripheral blood, obtained 28 days after the second AZD1222 dose. This chain connects TRBV6-4 to TRBJ1-1; D gene uncertain. The TCR originated in an adult who received the AZD1222 COVID-19 vaccine. CDR3 sequence reads: CASSDSLGTEAFF. CDR3 coding DNA: TGTGCCAGCAGTGACTCTCTTGGCACTGAAGCTTTCTTT.